These T cell receptor beta chains were read from a single sample in a study of T cell repertoires in cytomegalovirus infection. The antigens for these receptors are not known. TCRdb re-called the reads with MiXCR, one entry per CDR3 protein. The sample contains roughly 500,000 distinct CDR3 sequences, approximately 46% of which appear only once. This sample comprised cultured PBMCs, obtained from culture after CMV antigen stimulation. These receptors were obtained from a human donor in good health (CMV status not recorded). Some clones in this sample may be carry-over from other donors' samples. Each CDR3 is given with its conserved first and last residue. A D gene is named only where the DNA matches it firmly. Size is omitted from some rows. Given values are once, few, many or a class for expanded clones.

v_call: TRBV6-2/TRBV6-3
j_call: TRBJ1-1
d_call: .
clone_size: few
cdr3_aa: CASSYVGTEAFF
cdr3_nt: TGTGCCAGCAGTTACGTAGGCACTGAAGCTTTCTTT

v_call: TRBV7-2
j_call: TRBJ1-5
d_call: TRBD1
clone_size: many
cdr3_aa: CASSLRGLGQPQHF
cdr3_nt: TGTGCCAGCAGCTTAAGGGGGCTGGGTCAGCCCCAGCATTTT

v_call: TRBV7-2
j_call: TRBJ2-3
d_call: .
clone_size: many
cdr3_aa: CASSFDGWGRAVQDTQYF
cdr3_nt: TGTGCCAGCAGCTTCGATGGGTGGGGACGGGCCGTCCAAGATACGCAGTATTTT

v_call: TRBV11-2
j_call: TRBJ1-2
d_call: .
clone_size: few
cdr3_aa: CASSVNRDHGYTF
cdr3_nt: TGTGCCAGCAGCGTCAACAGGGATCATGGCTACACCTTC

v_call: TRBV7-2
j_call: TRBJ2-7
d_call: .
clone_size: many
cdr3_aa: CASSLGQRAYEQYF
cdr3_nt: TGTGCCAGCAGCTTGGGACAGCGGGCCTACGAGCAGTACTTC

v_call: TRBV20-1
j_call: TRBJ2-1
d_call: TRBD2
clone_size: once
cdr3_aa: CSASSGGYNEQFF
cdr3_nt: TGCAGTGCGAGTAGCGGGGGGTACAATGAGCAGTTCTTC

v_call: TRBV7-6
j_call: TRBJ2-2
d_call: TRBD2
clone_size: few
cdr3_aa: CASSPVAGGLGGELFF
cdr3_nt: TGTGCCAGCAGCCCGGTAGCGGGGGGGCTGGGCGGGGAGCTGTTTTTT

v_call: TRBV7-9
j_call: TRBJ1-6
d_call: TRBD1
clone_size: few
cdr3_aa: CASSPKTGRVILHF
cdr3_nt: TGTGCCAGCAGCCCCAAGACAGGGCGTGTAATCCTCCACTTT

v_call: TRBV10-3
j_call: TRBJ2-5
d_call: TRBD2
clone_size: .
cdr3_aa: CAISAAGQETQYF
cdr3_nt: TGTGCCATCAGTGCAGCGGGACAAGAGACCCAGTACTTC

v_call: TRBV4-3
j_call: TRBJ1-4
d_call: .
clone_size: .
cdr3_aa: CASSQDIGSTNEKLFF
cdr3_nt: TGCGCCAGCAGCCAAGATATCGGAAGTACTAATGAAAAACTGTTTTTT